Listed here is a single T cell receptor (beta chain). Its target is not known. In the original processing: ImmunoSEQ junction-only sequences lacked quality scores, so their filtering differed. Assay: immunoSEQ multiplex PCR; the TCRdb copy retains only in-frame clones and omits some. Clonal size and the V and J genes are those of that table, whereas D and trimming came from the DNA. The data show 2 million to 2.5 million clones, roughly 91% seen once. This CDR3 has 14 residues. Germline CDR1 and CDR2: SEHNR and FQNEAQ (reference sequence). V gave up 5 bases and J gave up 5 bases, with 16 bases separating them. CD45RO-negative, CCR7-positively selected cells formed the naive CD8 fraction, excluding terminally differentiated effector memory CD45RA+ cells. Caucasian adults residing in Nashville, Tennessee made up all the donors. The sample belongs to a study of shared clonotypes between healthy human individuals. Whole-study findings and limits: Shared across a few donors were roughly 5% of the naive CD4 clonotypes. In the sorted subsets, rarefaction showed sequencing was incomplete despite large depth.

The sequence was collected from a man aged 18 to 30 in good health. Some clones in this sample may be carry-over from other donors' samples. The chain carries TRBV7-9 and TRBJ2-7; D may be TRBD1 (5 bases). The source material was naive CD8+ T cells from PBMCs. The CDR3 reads CASSPQGRANEQYF. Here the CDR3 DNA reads TGTGCCAGCAGCCCCCAGGGTAGAGCGAACGAGCAGTACTTC.